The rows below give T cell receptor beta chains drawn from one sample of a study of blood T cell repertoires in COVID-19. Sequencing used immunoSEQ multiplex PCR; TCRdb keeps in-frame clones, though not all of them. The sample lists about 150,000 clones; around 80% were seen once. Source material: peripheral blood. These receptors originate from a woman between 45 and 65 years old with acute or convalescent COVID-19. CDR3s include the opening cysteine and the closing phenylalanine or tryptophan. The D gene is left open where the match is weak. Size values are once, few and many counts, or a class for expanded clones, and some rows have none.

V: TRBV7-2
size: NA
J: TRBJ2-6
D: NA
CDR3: CASTPSAGANVLTF
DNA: TGTGCCAGCACCCCGTCGGCTGGGGCCAACGTCCTGACTTTC

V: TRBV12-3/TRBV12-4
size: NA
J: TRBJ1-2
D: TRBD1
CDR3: CASRWGQGDGYTF
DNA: TGTGCCAGCAGGTGGGGACAGGGGGATGGCTACACCTTC

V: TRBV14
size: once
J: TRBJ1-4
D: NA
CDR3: CASSRNPGQSGMSEKLFF
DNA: TGTGCCAGCAGTCGGAACCCGGGACAATCCGGTATGAGCGAAAAACTGTTTTTT

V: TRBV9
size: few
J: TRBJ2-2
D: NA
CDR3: CASTLGQNTGELFF
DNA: TGTGCCAGCACCCTGGGGCAGAACACCGGGGAGCTGTTTTTT

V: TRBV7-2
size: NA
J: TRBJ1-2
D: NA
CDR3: CASSLIPDSNGYTF
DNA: TGTGCCAGCAGCTTGATTCCGGACAGTAACGGCTACACCTTC

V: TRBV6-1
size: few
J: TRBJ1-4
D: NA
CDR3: CASSEEAGLEKLFF
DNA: TGTGCCAGCAGTGAAGAGGCAGGGTTGGAAAAACTGTTTTTT

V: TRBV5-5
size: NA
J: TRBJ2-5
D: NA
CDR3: CASSNGQYQETQYF
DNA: TGTGCCAGCAGCAACGGACAGTACCAAGAGACCCAGTACTTC

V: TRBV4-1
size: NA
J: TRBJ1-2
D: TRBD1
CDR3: CASSQGGQGFTYGYTF
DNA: TGCGCCAGCAGCCAAGGGGGACAGGGATTTACCTATGGCTACACCTTC

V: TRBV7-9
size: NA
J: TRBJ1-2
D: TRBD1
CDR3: CASSLIMVRGLGGYTF
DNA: TGTGCCAGCAGCTTGATCATGGTCAGGGGGCTGGGCGGCTACACCTTC

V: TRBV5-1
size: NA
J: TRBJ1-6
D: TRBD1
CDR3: CASSADRGPTSSYNSPLHF
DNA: TGCGCCAGCAGCGCTGACAGGGGGCCCACGAGCTCCTATAATTCACCCCTCCACTTT

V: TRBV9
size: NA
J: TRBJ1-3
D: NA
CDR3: CASRGSGISGNTIYF
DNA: TGTGCCAGCAGGGGATCCGGGATCTCTGGAAACACCATATATTTT

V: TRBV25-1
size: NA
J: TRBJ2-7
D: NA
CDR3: CASSPYLGSYEQYF
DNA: TGTGCCAGTTCTCCCTACCTTGGCTCCTACGAGCAGTACTTC

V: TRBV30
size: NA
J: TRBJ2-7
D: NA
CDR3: CAWSSGAYEQYF
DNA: TGTGCCTGGAGTTCTGGAGCTTACGAGCAGTACTTC

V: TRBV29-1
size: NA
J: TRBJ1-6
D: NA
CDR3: CSVKSGEYNSPLHF
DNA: TGCAGCGTTAAGTCAGGGGAATATAATTCACCCCTCCACTTT

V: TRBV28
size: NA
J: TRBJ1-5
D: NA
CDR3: CASRWPDSNQPQHF
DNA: TGTGCCAGCAGATGGCCCGATAGCAATCAGCCCCAGCATTTT

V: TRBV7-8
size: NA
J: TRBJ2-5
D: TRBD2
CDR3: CASRASGGRKETQYF
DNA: TGTGCCAGCAGGGCTAGCGGGGGCCGTAAAGAGACCCAGTACTTC

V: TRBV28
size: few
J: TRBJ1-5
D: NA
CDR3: CASSPPGISNQPQHF
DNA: TGTGCCAGCAGTCCTCCGGGTATTAGCAATCAGCCCCAGCATTTT

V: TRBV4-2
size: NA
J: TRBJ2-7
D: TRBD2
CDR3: CASSFSQGLADYEQYF
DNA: TGTGCCAGCAGCTTCTCACAGGGACTAGCGGACTACGAGCAGTACTTC

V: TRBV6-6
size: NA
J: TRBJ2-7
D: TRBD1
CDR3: CASSYSNRGYEQYF
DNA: TGTGCCAGCAGTTACTCGAACAGGGGCTACGAGCAGTACTTC

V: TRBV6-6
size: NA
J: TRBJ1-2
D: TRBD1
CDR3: CASSPGQGSGYGYTF
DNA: TGTGCCAGCAGCCCGGGACAGGGGAGCGGCTATGGCTACACCTTC

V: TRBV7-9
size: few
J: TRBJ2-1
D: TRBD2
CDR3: CASSSPPGLALNEQFF
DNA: TGTGCCAGCAGCTCGCCCCCCGGACTAGCCTTGAATGAGCAGTTCTTC

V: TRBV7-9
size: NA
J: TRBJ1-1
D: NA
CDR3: CASSLRGAEAFF
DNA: TGTGCCAGCAGCCTCCGTGGGGCCGAAGCTTTCTTT

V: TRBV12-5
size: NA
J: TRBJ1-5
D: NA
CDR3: CASGSGSNQPQHF
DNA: TGTGCTAGTGGCTCAGGGTCCAATCAGCCCCAGCATTTT

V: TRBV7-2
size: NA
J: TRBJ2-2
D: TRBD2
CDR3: CASSFSTSGGAYSGELFF
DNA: TGTGCCAGCAGCTTCTCGACTAGCGGGGGGGCCTATTCCGGGGAGCTGTTTTTT

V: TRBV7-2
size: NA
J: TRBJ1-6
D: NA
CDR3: CASTRWGEGHSPLHF
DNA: TGTGCCAGCACCAGATGGGGGGAGGGGCACTCACCCCTCCACTTT

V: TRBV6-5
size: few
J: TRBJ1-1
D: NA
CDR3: CASSRSLRDTEAFF
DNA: TGTGCCAGCAGTCGGTCCCTCCGGGACACTGAAGCTTTCTTT

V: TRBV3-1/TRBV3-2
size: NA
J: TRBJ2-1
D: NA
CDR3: CASSPGIYEQFF
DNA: TGTGCCAGCAGCCCCGGTATATATGAGCAGTTCTTC

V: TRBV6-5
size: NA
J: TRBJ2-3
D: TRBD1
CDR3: CASSYSMTGGDTQYF
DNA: TGTGCCAGCAGTTACTCGATGACAGGGGGGGATACGCAGTATTTT

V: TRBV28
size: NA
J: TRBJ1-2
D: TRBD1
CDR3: CASSFYRGSGYTF
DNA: TGTGCCAGCAGTTTTTACAGGGGTAGTGGCTACACCTTC

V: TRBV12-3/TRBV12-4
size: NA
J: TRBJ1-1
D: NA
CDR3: CASSFRNTEAFF
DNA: TGTGCCAGCAGTTTCCGGAACACTGAAGCTTTCTTT

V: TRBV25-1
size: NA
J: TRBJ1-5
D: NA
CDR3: CASSEYRQLYSNQPQHF
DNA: TGTGCCAGCAGTGAATATCGACAGTTATATAGCAATCAGCCCCAGCATTTT

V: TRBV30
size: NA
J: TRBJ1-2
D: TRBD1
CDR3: CACPGTGLWCGYGYTF
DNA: TGTGCCTGCCCGGGGACAGGGTTATGGTGCGGCTATGGCTACACCTTC

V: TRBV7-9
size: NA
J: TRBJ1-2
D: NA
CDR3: CASSLASVNYGYTF
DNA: TGTGCCAGCAGCTTAGCGAGCGTCAACTATGGCTACACCTTC

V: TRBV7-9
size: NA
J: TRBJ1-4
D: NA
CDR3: CASSLVAVVEKLFF
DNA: TGTGCCAGCAGCTTAGTAGCGGTTGTTGAAAAACTGTTTTTT

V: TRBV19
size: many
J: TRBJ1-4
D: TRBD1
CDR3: CASSGTAKEKLFF
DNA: TGTGCCAGCAGTGGGACAGCGAAGGAAAAACTGTTTTTT

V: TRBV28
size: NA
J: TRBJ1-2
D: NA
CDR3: CASSLPDGGYTF
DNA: TGTGCCAGCAGTTTACCCGACGGGGGCTACACCTTC

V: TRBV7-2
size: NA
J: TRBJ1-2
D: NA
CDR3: CASSLDPVGGYGYTF
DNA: TGTGCCAGCAGCTTAGATCCGGTAGGGGGCTATGGCTACACCTTC

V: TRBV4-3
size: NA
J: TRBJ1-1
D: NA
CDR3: CASSHPSEGNTEAFF
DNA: TGCGCCAGCAGCCATCCTTCGGAGGGGAACACTGAAGCTTTCTTT

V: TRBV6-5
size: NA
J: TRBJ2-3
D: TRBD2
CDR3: CAGTLAGETDTQYF
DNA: TGTGCCGGAACCTTAGCGGGGGAAACAGATACGCAGTATTTT

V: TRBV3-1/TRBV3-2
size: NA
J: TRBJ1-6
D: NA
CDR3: CASSHRTGIYNSPLHF
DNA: TGTGCCAGCAGCCATAGGACGGGGATTTATAATTCACCCCTCCACTTT

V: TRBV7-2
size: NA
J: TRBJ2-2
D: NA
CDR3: CASSLLRGTNTGELFF
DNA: TGTGCCAGCAGCTTATTACGGGGGACGAACACCGGGGAGCTGTTTTTT

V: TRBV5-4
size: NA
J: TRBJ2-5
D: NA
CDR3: CASSLETQYF
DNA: TGTGCCAGCAGCCTAGAGACCCAGTACTTC

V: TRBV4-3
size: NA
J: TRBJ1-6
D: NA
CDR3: CATSLHTGWPSPLHF
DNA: TGCGCCACCTCCCTCCATACCGGGTGGCCGTCACCCCTCCACTTT

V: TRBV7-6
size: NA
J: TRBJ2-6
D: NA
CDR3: CASRPEVTGANVLTF
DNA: TGTGCCAGCAGGCCAGAGGTTACAGGGGCCAACGTCCTGACTTTC

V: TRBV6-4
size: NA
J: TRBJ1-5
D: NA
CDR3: CASSESFGRGQPQHF
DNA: TGTGCCAGCAGTGAAAGTTTTGGTCGGGGTCAGCCCCAGCATTTT